The sequence of this TCR beta chain was determined in a study of blood T cell repertoires in COVID-19. Across the study: There were acute and convalescent COVID-19 samples, and they came from the United States, Italy and Spain. From T cells, B-cell-depleted T cells, or PBMCs came the material, which was cDNA or gDNA.

Study processing details: Reference gene primers were amplified, and this amplification served to estimate nucleated cell counts. Produced via immunoSEQ multiplex PCR; TCRdb's table is partial and in-frame only. D and trimming come from the DNA, and the V and J calls and clone size come from that table. The top ten hold under 9% of the sample, which has under 300,000 clones, around 87% seen once. The V end was cut by 4 bases, the J end by 4 bases, with 14 bases between. CDR3 length: 15 residues. Germline V lookup: CDR1 MNHNY, CDR2 SVGAGI (reference sequence). The TCR was taken from a woman aged 70 to 79 with active or convalescent COVID-19. The sequenced sample was peripheral blood. The genes are TRBV6-6 and TRBJ1-5, with unresolved D. The CDR3 loop is CASSSSRTGNQPQHF. The CDR3 coding sequence is TGTGCCAGCAGTTCCTCGAGGACGGGAAATCAGCCCCAGCATTTT.